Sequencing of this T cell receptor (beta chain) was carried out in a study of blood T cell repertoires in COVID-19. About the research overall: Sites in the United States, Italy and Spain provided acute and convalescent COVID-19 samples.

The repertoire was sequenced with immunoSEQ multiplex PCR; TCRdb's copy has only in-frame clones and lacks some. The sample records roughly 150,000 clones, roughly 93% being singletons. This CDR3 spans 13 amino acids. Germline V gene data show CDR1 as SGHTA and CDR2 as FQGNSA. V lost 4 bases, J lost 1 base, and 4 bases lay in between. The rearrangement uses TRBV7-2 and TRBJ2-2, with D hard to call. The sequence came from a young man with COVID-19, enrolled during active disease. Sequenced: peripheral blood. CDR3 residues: CASSSGNTGELFF. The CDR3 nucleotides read TGTGCCAGCAGCTCAGGGAACACCGGGGAGCTGTTTTTT.